The TCR beta chain under discussion was sequenced for a study of identical twins. Notes on the study in general: Twin pairs had excess sharing that was weaker in beta out-of-frame sequences.

V was clipped by 4 bases and J by 0 bases, with 10 bases between them. Germline CDR1 SNHLY, CDR2 FYNNEI. The length of the CDR3 is 15 residues. On this clonotype: Its target is not known.

From the 5' RACE reads, TCRdb called clonotypes with MiXCR, one entry per CDR3 protein. The table shows 470,000 or so distinct CDR3 sequences, with roughly 26% occurring only once. These data also formed part of another study, on T cells expressing NK-cell markers.

The sequenced sample consisted of CD4+ T cells sorted from blood. The receptor was derived from a woman aged 18-30 years in good health. V usage is TRBV2 and J usage is TRBJ1-5; D is unclear. The CDR3, as DNA: TGTGCCAGCAGTGTTGGCCAGTTTAGCAATCAGCCCCAGCATTTT. It translates to CASSVGQFSNQPQHF.